The 13 T cell receptor beta chains listed next were all sequenced from one sample in a study of T cell responses to AZD1222 COVID-19 vaccine. Sequencing used immunoSEQ multiplex PCR; TCRdb keeps in-frame clones, though not all of them. Counted here are some 200,000 clones, under 95% occurring once; the ten biggest clones make up around 1%. The specimen comprised peripheral blood, sampled 28 days after the second AZD1222 dose. The receptors here all came from an adult who received the AZD1222 COVID-19 vaccine.

The chain combines TRBV5-4 with TRBJ1-2; 10 nucleotides line up with TRBD1. The CDR3 is made up of 16 amino acids. Germline CDR1 and CDR2: SGHNT and YYREEE (reference sequence). The junction had 11 bases not matched to a gene; V was cut back by 2 bases and J by 7 bases. Here the CDR3 DNA reads TGTGCCAGCAGCTTAGCGACAGGGGGCCTGCAAGGTGGCTACACCTTC. Its protein is CASSLATGGLQGGYTF.

The gene calls are TRBV5-4 and TRBJ1-6; D uncertain. Germline values: CDR1 SGHNT, CDR2 YYREEE (reference sequence). This CDR3 contains 16 residues. V was clipped by 2 bases and J by 0 bases, with 9 bases between them. The CDR3 here is CASSFELSSYNSPLHF. CDR3 in DNA: TGTGCCAGCAGCTTCGAGTTGAGCTCCTATAATTCACCCCTCCACTTT.

The gene calls are TRBV10-3 and TRBJ1-4; maybe TRBD1 (5 bases). The CDR3 loop spans 14 amino acids. The V gene lost 6 bases and the J gene lost 7 bases, with 15 bases spanning the gap. Germline V gene data show CDR1 as ENHRY and CDR2 as SYGVKD. The CDR3 DNA reads TGTGCCATCAGAGGTGGGACCGCCGGTGAAAAACTGTTTTTT. Translating gives CAIRGGTAGEKLFF.

V and J are TRBV7-7 and TRBJ2-2; 12 bases are shared with TRBD2. This CDR3 region has 16 residues. J lost 4 bases, V lost 5 bases, and 5 bases had no gene match. The germline CDR1 and CDR2 sequences are SSHAT and FNYEAQ (reference sequence). The CDR3 coding sequence is TGTGCCAGCAGCCCACGGACTAGCGGGGCCACCGGGGAGCTGTTTTTT. Its translation is CASSPRTSGATGELFF.

The rearrangement uses TRBV4-1 and TRBJ2-3; possibly TRBD2 for D (5 bases). V gave up 3 bases and J gave up 10 bases, with 26 bases separating them. The CDR3 contains 17 residues. The germline V gene has CDR1 MGHRA and CDR2 YSYEKL. The CDR3 region has the DNA TGCGCCAGCAGCCAGGCCACAGATACTGAAGAGAGGAGGCCGCAGTATTTT. The encoded protein is CASSQATDTEERRPQYF.

As for this clone: The junction does not match germline at one end; this may be a read error. The chain recombines TRBV11-1 with TRBJ2-5, with D possibly matching TRBD1 (6 bases). There are 11 residues in the CDR3. The germline V gene has CDR1 SGHAT and CDR2 FQDESV (reference sequence). DNA for the CDR3: TGTGCCAGCAGCCGGGTCGGGACACCTGACTTC. Its translation is CASSRVGTPDF.

This sequence joins TRBV27 and TRBJ1-1, with D maybe TRBD1 (5 bases). CDR1 is MNHEY and CDR2 is SMNVEV in the germline V gene (reference sequence). V dropped 3 bases and J dropped 1 base, with 12 bases sitting between them. The CDR3 spans 15 residues. This chain's CDR3 is CASSLLGVQNTEAFF. DNA of the CDR3: TGTGCCAGCAGTTTGTTGGGGGTACAGAACACTGAAGCTTTCTTT.

The V gene is TRBV4-3, the J gene TRBJ1-1; D gene uncertain. V was pared by 1 base and J by 5 bases, with 11 bases between. The germline gives CDR1 LGHNA, CDR2 YSLEER. The CDR3 has 14 residues. The CDR3 is CASSQGLGGTEAFF. CDR3 sequence (DNA): TGCGCCAGCAGCCAAGGGTTAGGCGGAACTGAAGCTTTCTTT.

The chain has TRBV4-3 and TRBJ2-5; unclear D gene. Germline V lookup: CDR1 LGHNA, CDR2 YSLEER. V was clipped by 4 bases and J by 5 bases, with 2 bases between them. The CDR3 sequence is 10 residues long. CDR3 residues: CASSPETQYF. In DNA, the CDR3 is TGCGCCAGCAGCCCCGAGACCCAGTACTTC.

The V and J genes are TRBV29-1 and TRBJ2-5; no firm D call. Germline CDR1 reads SQVTM; CDR2 reads ANQGSEA. The CDR3 length is 12 residues. V lost 0 bases and J 6 bases, leaving 8 bases between the germline ends. The CDR3 sequence: CSVEDRLQTQYF. Here the CDR3 DNA reads TGCAGCGTTGAAGATCGGTTGCAGACCCAGTACTTC. Together with reference TRBV29-1 and TRBJ2-5, the CDR3 gives the full variable domain: SAVISQKPSRDICQRGTSLTIQCQVDSQVTMMFWYRQQPGQSLTLIATANQGSEATYESGFVIDKFPISRPNLTFSTLTVSNMSPEDSSIYLCSVEDRLQTQYFGPGTRLLVL.

The chain has TRBV19 and TRBJ2-7, with D maybe TRBD2 (7 bases). Trimming took 4 bases from V and 3 from J, leaving 16 bases between them. The CDR3 length is 15 residues. The germline V gene encodes CDR1 LNHDA and CDR2 SQIVND (reference sequence). CDR3 bases: TGTGCCAGTAGTACAGAGGGGGGGCGTAGCTACGAGCAGTACTTC. Translation gives CASSTEGGRSYEQYF.

The V and J genes are TRBV7-2 and TRBJ1-3; D possibly corresponds to TRBD1 (5 bases). Germline V lookup: CDR1 SGHTA, CDR2 FQGNSA. The CDR3 extends over 16 amino acids. Trimming cost V 4 bases and J 0 bases, with 13 bases left between them. The CDR3 protein is CASSWDGTASGNTIYF. In DNA, the CDR3 is TGTGCCAGCAGCTGGGACGGAACGGCCTCTGGAAACACCATATATTTT.

This clone showed up just once. This chain links TRBV5-1 with TRBJ1-1, with D uncertain. The CDR3 length is 14 residues. Per the germline V gene, CDR1 is SGHRS and CDR2 is YFSETQ. V lost 7 bases and J 3 bases, leaving 16 bases between the germline ends. This CDR3 is CASYSLPRDTEAFF. CDR3 DNA sequence: TGCGCCAGCTACTCATTACCTAGGGACACTGAAGCTTTCTTT. Complete variable domain (other parts from reference TRBV5-1 and TRBJ1-1): KAGVTQTPRYLIKTRGQQVTLSCSPISGHRSVSWYQQTPGQGLQFLFEYFSETQRNKGNFPGRFSGRQFSNSRSEMNVSTLELGDSALYLCASYSLPRDTEAFFGQGTRLTVV.